Here is one T cell receptor beta chain with its context. The table lists this clone with a few counts. It lacks a known antigen. Mismatch with germline at one junction end may stem from a read error. The CDR3 measures 13 amino acids from cysteine to phenylalanine. Only CDR3 DNA remains: 39 bases, in frame from the first base. Via the germline V gene, CDR1 is SNHLY and CDR2 FYNNEI. The sample belongs to a study of beta chain features in type 1 diabetes (dated 2018 in TCRdb). For the wider study: Mean age, gender distribution, total cell number and subset yield did not differ between patients and healthy donors. A total of over 95,000,000 sorted cells were examined across all samples, and RNA yield correlated strongly with the number of cells per subset. In the study, recently diagnosed type 1 diabetes patients and matched healthy donors were compared on the TCRB repertoires of their sorted circulating CD4+ T cell subsets. Naive and central memory subsets were obtained from all 30 or so donors, but regulatory and stem cell-like memory subsets were isolated from only 8 patients and 8 healthy donors. General conclusions and limits of the study: Shorter templates might be favored by PCR, yet because patient and control samples were amplified and corrected together, any such skew would affect both groups equally. Because small numbers of individuals were included in the HLA sub-analyses, any influence of HLA type on TCRB rearrangement was left unresolved. Naive, central memory and regulatory TCRB repertoires appeared more similar among patients than among healthy donors. Sequencing cDNA rather than genomic DNA could over-represent highly expressing activated cells, although activation and CD3 levels did not differ between groups. At VDJ recombination sites, type 1 diabetes patients had fewer insertions and more deleted nucleotides, which implies abnormalities in thymic rearrangement. A moderate but significant shortening of TCRB CDR3 length was observed in type 1 diabetes patients in all four CD4+ subsets.

Each donor gave one peripheral blood draw, roughly 0.11 L on average, collected into heparinised tubes. A BD FACSAria II and a panel including CD45RO, CCR7, CD25, CD127, CD95 and CD27 were used to sort naive, central memory, regulatory and stem cell-like memory CD4+ T cells. All sorted populations exceeded 95% purity. PBMCs were isolated right away by Lymphoprep density gradient centrifugation and were stained directly, without culture. To minimize batch effects, samples were stained and sorted in pairs, one healthy donor with one patient per experiment. All of the isolated RNA was reverse transcribed with the High Capacity cDNA Reverse Transcription Kit, so expressed TCRB transcripts were sequenced. Naive, central memory and regulatory T cell samples underwent deep immunoSEQ sequencing, averaging around 4 million total reads per sample. Sorted cells were lysed in RLT buffer and RNA was extracted with DNase-treated RNeasy Micro or Mini kits, depending on cell number. Each cell subset was processed on its own to prevent cross-contamination, while patient and healthy donor samples were processed together. The immunoSEQ multiplex PCR was used to amplify TCRB sequences from cDNA, generating 87-bp fragments that spanned the CDR3 region. The amplicons were sequenced using the Illumina HiSeq platform. Per the original workflow: PCR bias was computationally corrected using synthetic template baselines, reads within Hamming distance 2 were collapsed, and singletons that could not be merged were discarded. Reads were aligned against IMGT to assign V, D and J genes, CDR3 length and insertions or deletions at six rearrangement sites. Within each subset, clonotype counts were normalized to the number of sorted cells before true diversity and Gini coefficients were calculated with the tcR R package. Repertoire sharing was quantified using the overlap coefficient calculated on TCRB nucleotide sequences. TCRdb obtained this table from immuneACCESS and retained in-frame rearrangements with V and J assigned. These tables miss some clones; where compared with another copy, unresolved V genes account for less than half of the shortfall, and the remainder is unexplained. V and J calls and clone size are copied from that table; D and trimming were computed from the DNA. Here the sample has around 340,000 clones; around 9.7% occur a single time. Of the sample, roughly 0.99% is held by the ten largest clones.

The chain links TRBV2 with TRBJ1-5, with no confidently assigned D gene. The TCR was taken from a man aged 25 to 40 with type 1 diabetes. The material sequenced was central memory CD4+ T cells from blood. CDR3 reads: CASREVGGQPQHF. The nucleotides read TGTGCCAGCAGGGAAGTGGGTGGGCAGCCCCAGCATTTT.